In this sample, the clone carrying this T cell receptor beta chain turned up once. Its antigen is not identified. The germline V gene encodes CDR1 MDHEN and CDR2 SYDVKM. Trimming took 6 bases from V and 4 from J; bases not matched to a gene: 5. CDR3 length: 14 residues. The entry originates in a study of T cell repertoires and HLA-DP antigens. In the study overall: One alloantigen had ten groove amino acid differences from self, the other one.

Whole-study findings and limits: Naive and memory CD4+ cells were analysed together, not apart.

The primer mix covered 54 TRBV segments and 13 TRBJ segments. Assay: immunoSEQ multiplex PCR; the TCRdb copy retains only in-frame clones and omits some. Among some 110,000 clones, approximately 92% were seen once, and the ten largest hold about 0.27%. The J gene is TRBJ2-2, the V gene TRBV28, with 7 bases identical to TRBD1. The clonotype was recovered from a woman younger than 35 in good health and CMV-seronegative. The sequenced sample consisted of CD4+ T cells from PBMCs. CDR3 sequence (DNA): TGTGCCAGCAGGACGACAGGGTTCACCGGGGAGCTGTTTTTT. It specifies CASRTTGFTGELFF.